This T cell receptor (beta chain) was sequenced in a study of vaccination and CD4 T cells after COVID-19. On this clonotype: What it binds is not known.

Germline CDR1 is MNHNS and CDR2 is SASEGT. The CDR3 runs to 13 residues. V lost 7 bases and J 1 base, leaving 7 bases between the germline ends. Study-wide results and limits: Researchers report that 304 of 307 vaccine-specific clones in convalescent patients proved spike mono-reactive.

Sequence data for DNA of cultured CD4+ T cells were generated by the Oncomine TCR Beta short-read assay. Each CDR3 protein is one row after TCRdb ran MiXCR on the PCR reads. The top ten clones hold approximately 22% of a sample with about 7,100 distinct CDR3 sequences, roughly 67% of them seen once. Treatment indicated: approximately nine-day PBMC culture with coronavirus spike peptide pools or control peptides (ViraFEST assay). For ViraFEST, peptide pools expanded antigen-specific T cells, after which the TCRs were sequenced. The authors cultured more than 1.5 million PBMCs per well with 7.5 to 10 IU/ml IL-2 and 8 to 10 ug/ml peptide pools.

The sequencing sample was made of CD4+ T cells from blood, cultured in vitro. This clonotype was sampled from a human donor who had recovered from COVID-19. J is TRBJ2-2 and V is TRBV6-1, with D unclear. CDR3 coding DNA: TGTGCCAGCAACCTCCTGAACACCGGGGAGCTGTTTTTT. Translating it yields CASNLLNTGELFF.